This TCR beta chain was captured in a study of T-cell memory formation after mild COVID-19. The study's findings and limits: A balance of CD4 and CD8 characterized clones contracting day 15 to 85, whereas later expanders leaned CD4+. Pre-infection memory showed some responding clones, and this suggested that cross-reactive memory joined.

TCRdb used MiXCR to reprocess the 5' RACE reads, holding one entry per CDR3 protein. The sample records 65,000 to 95,000 distinct CDR3 sequences, more than 10% being singletons. Notes on this clonotype: As yet, its antigen is unknown.

This TCR came from a man in his late teens or twenties who had mild COVID-19 (a few samples of this study predate the infection). Cell type and time point are not known. Sequenced input: PBMCs or a T cell subset sorted from them (not recorded which).

CDR3 sequence: CASSPTRTGEGETQYF. DNA of the CDR3: TGTGCCAGCAGCCCCACCCGGACAGGGGAGGGAGAGACCCAGTACTTC. This rearrangement joins TRBV7-9 to TRBJ2-5; TRBD1 aligns across 9 bases. After removal of 5 bases from V and 4 bases from J, the junction contained 11 bases not matched to a gene. The CDR3 contains 16 residues. CDR1 SEHNR and CDR2 FQNEAQ come from the germline V gene (reference sequence).